The present T cell receptor (beta chain) was sequenced within a study of T cell repertoires in cytomegalovirus infection. Trimming shortened V by 1 base and J by 3 bases, and 9 bases separated the two germline ends. Germline loops: CDR1 KGHSH, CDR2 LQKENI. The CDR3 sequence is 15 residues long. TCRdb processed the reads anew with MiXCR; each CDR3 protein has one entry. The sample has some 450,000 distinct CDR3 sequences, about a third seen once. The sequence was collected from a human donor in good health (CMV status not recorded). Some clones in this sample may be carry-over from other donors' samples. Specimen: PBMCs. J is TRBJ2-2 and V is TRBV18; D perhaps matches TRBD1 (5 bases). The DNA for the CDR3 is TGTGCCAGCTCACCACAAGGGGCGTACACCGGGGAGCTGTTTTTT. Translated, it gives CASSPQGAYTGELFF. The variable domain in full, with the rest retrieved from reference TRBV18 and TRBJ2-2, is NAGVMQNPRHLVRRRGQEARLRCSPMKGHSHVYWYRQLPEEGLKFMVYLQKENIIDESGMPKERFSAEFPKEGPSILRIQQVVRGDSAAYFCASSPQGAYTGELFFGEGSRLTVL.